This TCR beta chain is drawn from a study of identical twins. CDR3 length equals 12 residues. Germline lookup yields CDR1 SNHLY and CDR2 FYNNEI. Trimming stripped 7 bases from V and 4 bases from J, with 10 bases between. Template switching created a universal primer site, and the cDNA included unique molecular identifiers. One entry per CDR3 protein, called by TCRdb with MiXCR from the 5' RACE reads. There are about 240,000 distinct CDR3 sequences in the sample; approximately 11% occur only once, and 4% to 5% lies in the top ten. This clonotype was counted at least ten times. A further study also used this sample, focusing on yellow fever vaccine responses in identical twins. From that study: The authors reported partly convergent, partly personalized vaccine responses in identical twins.

The rearrangement links TRBV2 to TRBJ2-5; D is unresolved. This TCR was recovered from a woman between 18 and 30 years old in good health. The sample taken for sequencing was memory (CD45RO+) T cells sorted from blood. The CDR3 nucleotides are TGTGCCAGCAACACCCCGGGAGAGACCCAGTACTTC. Translation gives CASNTPGETQYF.